The next 5 T cell receptor beta chains were all read from a single sample in a study of T-cell reconstitution after alpha-beta-depleted transplantation in children. For TCRbeta, the library was prepared with unique molecular identifiers. TCRdb reprocessed the PCR reads via MiXCR and lists one record per CDR3 protein. This sample has more than 450,000 distinct CDR3 sequences; about 18% occur once, and the top ten carry 3.3%. Sequenced material: PBMCs from the stem cell graft donor, taken from the stem cell graft. Receptors originate from a human donor who donated a stem cell graft to a child with acute lymphoblastic leukemia.

This clonotype was seen a few times. The CDR3 loop reads CASSPGAGTGGAGAFF. Written as DNA, the CDR3 is TGTGCCAGCAGCCCCGGGGCGGGGACAGGGGGCGCCGGGGCTTTCTTT. The genes are TRBV7-9 and TRBJ1-1, with 12 bases that match TRBD1. This CDR3 has 16 residues. Germline V lookup: CDR1 SEHNR, CDR2 FQNEAQ (reference sequence). Trimming at V came to 5 bases and at J to 11 bases, leaving 15 bases not matched to a gene.

This chain links TRBV11-2 with TRBJ1-6; D not certain. Germline loops: CDR1 SGHAT, CDR2 FQNNGV. The CDR3 has 14 amino acids. V shed 7 bases and J shed 9 bases, with 16 bases lying between them. The CDR3 sequence is CASTTGPLGSPLHF. As DNA, the CDR3 is TGTGCCAGCACCACCGGGCCCCTGGGTTCACCCCTCCACTTT. Full variable domain (rest looked up from reference TRBV11-2 and TRBJ1-6): EAGVAQSPRYKIIEKRQSVAFWCNPISGHATLYWYQQILGQGPKLLIQFQNNGVVDDSQLPKDRFSAERLKGVDSTLKIQPAKLEDSAVYLCASTTGPLGSPLHFGNGTRLTVT.

This clonotype came up a few times. CDR3 DNA: TGCGCCAGCAGCCAAGATTGGCCTAGCGGAGTACACAATGAGCAGTTCTTC. It specifies CASSQDWPSGVHNEQFF. This chain joins TRBV4-1 and TRBJ2-1; 7 bases align to TRBD2. CDR3 length: 17 residues. J was trimmed by 5 bases and V by 0 bases; bases with no gene match: 10. Germline values: CDR1 MGHRA, CDR2 YSYEKL.

The chain links TRBV27 to TRBJ2-1; no clear D gene. CDR3 length equals 13 residues. Trimming took 2 bases from V and 4 from J, leaving 6 bases between them. Germline V gene sequence: CDR1 MNHEY, CDR2 SMNVEV (reference sequence). CDR3: CASSLRDYNEQFF. The CDR3, as DNA: TGTGCCAGCAGTTTACGAGATTACAATGAGCAGTTCTTC.

The CDR3 DNA reads TGCAGCGTTGAAGACACAGCCCCGGGTACGCAGTATTTT. It yields the protein CSVEDTAPGTQYF. The chain has TRBV29-1 and TRBJ2-3; the D is unclear. V was clipped by 0 bases and J by 8 bases, with 12 bases between them. CDR3 length: 13 amino acids. The V gene's germline CDR1 is SQVTM and CDR2 ANQGSEA.